The 3 T cell receptor beta chains below all came from one sample that was sequenced in a study of cytomegalovirus exposure and HLA in healthy donors (dated by TCRdb to 2016 to 2017). Libraries were constructed by the immunoSEQ multiplex PCR assay. The multiplex PCR relied on a mix of 60 forward primers for TCR Vbeta segments and 13 reverse primers for TCR Jbeta segments. In TCRdb, the immuneACCESS table is reduced to in-frame sequences with V and J assigned. These tables do not hold every clone; where another copy was compared, an unresolved V gene accounts for under half, and the others remain unexplained. The sample includes about 160,000 clones, with about 80% observed a single time. The ten largest clones take up 1% of the sample. The sample was PBMCs. These receptors all stem from a woman aged 50 to 60 in good health and CMV-seropositive.

This chain joins TRBV7-2 and TRBJ1-1, with D maybe TRBD1 (5 bases). Germline V CDR1 and CDR2: SGHTA, FQGNSA. Trimming took 5 bases from V and 5 from J, leaving 15 bases between them. The CDR3 is made up of 14 amino acids. In DNA, the CDR3 is TGTGCCAGCAGCATAATGACGGGGGAAACTGAAGCTTTCTTT. Protein sequence: CASSIMTGETEAFF.

The chain joins TRBV5-1 to TRBJ2-7, with 8 nucleotides matching TRBD2. This CDR3 is built from 15 residues. Germline V gene sequence: CDR1 SGHRS, CDR2 YFSETQ. V lost 4 bases and J lost 2; bases outside the gene matches: 8. The CDR3 reads CASSPGLADTYEQYF. The CDR3 DNA is TGCGCCAGCAGCCCCGGACTAGCAGATACCTACGAGCAGTACTTC.

This sequence joins TRBV27 and TRBJ2-5; tentative D call: TRBD2 (8 bases). Trimming pared 1 base from V and 6 bases from J, leaving 24 bases between. Germline CDR1 and CDR2: MNHEY and SMNVEV (reference sequence). There are 18 residues in the CDR3. CDR3 sequence: CASSLYPTGAAGGKTQYF. CDR3 coding DNA: TGTGCCAGCAGTTTATATCCTACAGGGGCCGCGGGGGGAAAGACCCAGTACTTC.